This TCR beta chain originates from a study of blood T cell repertoires in COVID-19. As for the study in general: Researchers got acute and convalescent COVID-19 samples from the United States, Italy and Spain. Nucleic acid was either cDNA or gDNA, and it came from T cells, B-cell-depleted T cells, or PBMCs.

As processed by the authors: Estimation of nucleated cell counts was performed using reference gene primer amplification. Sequencing was performed with immunoSEQ multiplex PCR; in TCRdb, only in-frame clones are kept and a portion is missing. For V, J and clone size, that table is used; D and trimming come from the DNA. The sample lists about 67,000 clones, about four fifths occurring once. The germline gives CDR1 GTSNPN, CDR2 SVGIG (reference sequence). This CDR3 contains 13 residues. V shed 1 base and J shed 3 bases, with 9 bases lying between them. This sequence was found in a woman in her sixties or seventies with acute or convalescent COVID-19. The sequencing input was peripheral blood. The rearrangement uses TRBV30 and TRBJ2-5, with D tentatively TRBD2 (6 bases). The CDR3 region is CAWSGRGKETQYF. Here the CDR3 DNA reads TGTGCCTGGAGTGGCCGGGGGAAAGAGACCCAGTACTTC.